One and the same sample provided the 19 T cell receptor beta chains below, sequenced in a study of CD8 T cells in Susac syndrome. RNA totalling 0.5 to 1 ug underwent reverse transcription with random hexamers. TCRdb redid the calling of the immunoSEQ multiplex PCR reads with MiXCR, one entry per CDR3 protein. The table shows around 300,000 distinct CDR3 sequences, with over 75% occurring only once. The material sequenced was CD8+ T cells from PBMCs. Receptors were obtained from a human donor with multiple sclerosis.

The chain uses TRBV20-1 and TRBJ2-1; 7 bases match TRBD2. Losses at the gene ends were 0 bases for V and 3 bases for J; bases not matched to a gene: 8. The CDR3 extends over 16 amino acids. Germline CDR1 and CDR2: DFQATT and SNEGSKA (reference sequence). In DNA, the CDR3 is TGCAGTGCTAGAGATCTGTCCAGCGGGGTCTACAATGAGCAGTTCTTC. Amino acid sequence: CSARDLSSGVYNEQFF.

The chain combines TRBV20-1 with TRBJ2-1; 7 bases fit TRBD2. CDR3 length equals 15 residues. V shed 6 bases and J 2 bases; nucleotides not matched to a gene: 10. Germline lookup yields CDR1 DFQATT and CDR2 SNEGSKA (reference sequence). The CDR3 DNA is TGCAGTGCCGAGGGTAAGCGGGGACCCTACAATGAGCAGTTCTTC. Translation gives CSAEGKRGPYNEQFF.

The chain carries TRBV7-9 and TRBJ2-1; no reliable D call. Germline CDR1 reads SEHNR; CDR2 reads FQNEAQ (reference sequence). The germline V and J ends were trimmed by 5 bases and 0 bases, with 11 bases remaining between them. The CDR3 runs 15 residues. The CDR3: CASSQQLSSYNEQFF. CDR3 sequence (DNA): TGTGCCAGCAGCCAACAGCTGAGCTCCTACAATGAGCAGTTCTTC.

The DNA of the CDR3 is TGTGCCAGCAGCGCGAGGACTAGTAGCACAGATACGCAGTATTTT. This encodes CASSARTSSTDTQYF. The chain joins TRBV9 to TRBJ2-3, with 7 positions matching TRBD2. The germline V gene encodes CDR1 SGDLS and CDR2 YYNGEE. V trimming: 3 bases; J trimming: 0 bases; junction bases outside the gene matches: 4. This CDR3 comprises 15 residues.

This rearrangement joins TRBV19 to TRBJ2-7; maybe TRBD1 (6 bases). This CDR3 comprises 13 residues. CDR1 is LNHDA and CDR2 is SQIVND in the germline V gene (reference sequence). The V gene lost 10 bases and the J gene lost 0 bases, with 13 bases spanning the gap. DNA for the CDR3: TGTGCCACCTCGGACAGACCCTCCTACGAGCAGTACTTC. This encodes CATSDRPSYEQYF. The whole variable domain, filled in from reference TRBV19 and TRBJ2-7, reads DGGITQSPKYLFRKEGQNVTLSCEQNLNHDAMYWYRQDPGQGLRLIYYSQIVNDFQKGDIAEGYSVSREKKESFPLTVTSAQKNPTAFYLCATSDRPSYEQYFGPGTRLTVT.

The chain couples TRBV7-9 to TRBJ2-1, with D unresolved. V shed 1 base and J shed 8 bases, with 6 bases lying between them. CDR1 is SEHNR, CDR2 FQNEAQ, per germline (reference sequence). This CDR3 contains 12 residues. DNA for the CDR3: TGTGCCAGCAGCTTAGGTGCATATGAGCAGTTCTTC. Protein product: CASSLGAYEQFF.

J is TRBJ2-2 and V is TRBV9; 8 nucleotides agree with TRBD1. With 3 bases clipped from V and 0 bases from J, the junction kept 1 base outside the gene matches. The CDR3 runs to 15 residues. From germline, CDR1 is SGDLS and CDR2 YYNGEE. CDR3 protein: CASSGTGPNTGELFF. CDR3 sequence (DNA): TGTGCCAGCAGCGGGACAGGGCCGAACACCGGGGAGCTGTTTTTT.

This chain joins TRBV6-5 and TRBJ1-2, with 7 bases aligning to TRBD1. Trimming at V came to 5 bases and at J to 6 bases, leaving 9 bases not matched to a gene. The CDR3 is 14 amino acids. CDR1 is MNHEY and CDR2 is SVGAGI in the germline V gene. CDR3 loop: CASSLTGVGHGYTF. CDR3 coding DNA: TGTGCCAGCAGTCTTACAGGGGTTGGACATGGCTACACCTTC.

The chain links TRBV4-3 to TRBJ2-7, with D uncertain. Germline V CDR1 and CDR2: LGHNA, YSLEER. CDR3 length: 15 residues. V was shortened by 0 bases and J by 6 bases, with 15 bases between the two germline ends. CDR3 sequence: CASSQDGPEDREQYF. CDR3 bases: TGCGCCAGCAGCCAAGATGGGCCAGAAGACCGCGAGCAGTACTTC.

The rearrangement uses TRBV6-5 and TRBJ1-5, with TRBD1 matching 9 bases. Trimming cost V 2 bases and J 1 base; bases outside gene matches: 6. This CDR3 is 17 amino acids long. Germline assignment: CDR1 MNHEY and CDR2 SVGAGI. CDR3 protein: CASSYPEGQGSNQPQHF. The DNA for the CDR3 is TGTGCCAGCAGTTACCCCGAGGGACAGGGAAGCAATCAGCCCCAGCATTTT.

The rearrangement links TRBV20-1 to TRBJ2-7, with TRBD2 matching over 8 bases. Germline CDR1 reads DFQATT; CDR2 reads SNEGSKA (reference sequence). Trimming cost V 0 bases and J 2 bases; bases outside gene matches: 9. This CDR3 is 16 amino acids long. For the CDR3, the DNA is TGCAGTGCTAGAGATACTAGCGGCCACTCCCCCTACGAGCAGTACTTC. Protein: CSARDTSGHSPYEQYF.

The table lists this clonotype with a count of one. V is TRBV6-1 and J is TRBJ2-3; 7 nucleotides align to TRBD2. The CDR3 is 14 residues long. Germline CDR1 and CDR2: MNHNS and SASEGT. V shed 10 bases, J shed 4 bases, and the junction held 11 bases outside the gene matches. The CDR3 is CATPSLAGADTQYF. DNA of the CDR3: TGTGCCACCCCTTCCCTTGCGGGAGCAGATACGCAGTATTTT.

This chain uses TRBV20-1 with TRBJ2-7; the D gene is possibly TRBD1 (6 bases). The CDR3 covers 13 residues. The V gene lost 6 bases and the J gene lost 3 bases, with 15 bases spanning the gap. Germline values: CDR1 DFQATT, CDR2 SNEGSKA (reference sequence). The CDR3 is CSADGQYDYEQYF. In nucleotides, the CDR3 is TGCAGTGCCGACGGACAGTACGACTACGAGCAGTACTTC.

Of note for this clonotype: A junction end diverges from the germline sequence, so it may reflect a read error. The chain has TRBV4-3 and TRBJ2-2; weak D call: TRBD1 (6 bases). Germline V gene data show CDR1 as LGHNA and CDR2 as YSLEER. CDR3 length: 15 amino acids. The CDR3 reads CASSEDTGIAGELFF. The CDR3 coding sequence is TGCGCCAGCAGCGAAGACACAGGGATAGCCGGGGAGCTGTTTTTT.

The rearrangement links TRBV6-2 or TRBV6-3 to TRBJ2-3; D not resolved. CDR1 and CDR2 (germline): MNHEY, SVGEGT. This CDR3 spans 17 amino acids. Trimming removed 6 bases at V and 0 bases at J, with 19 bases between. CDR3 sequence reads: CASSPFVWEGSTDTQYF. The CDR3 DNA reads as TGTGCCAGCAGCCCTTTCGTTTGGGAAGGTAGCACAGATACGCAGTATTTT.

The table lists this clonotype with a count of one. J is TRBJ2-7 and V is TRBV6-2 or TRBV6-3; 8 bases are a match to TRBD1. CDR3 length: 16 amino acids. J lost 3 bases, V lost 6 bases, and 13 bases had no gene match. The germline V gene encodes CDR1 MNHEY and CDR2 SVGEGT. For the CDR3, the DNA is TGTGCCAGCAGCTTATCGGGGGAGACAGGGGTCTACGAGCAGTACTTC. Encoded protein: CASSLSGETGVYEQYF.

The rearrangement uses TRBV4-3 and TRBJ2-7, with D maybe TRBD2 (6 bases). The CDR3 covers 16 residues. Trimming removed 0 bases at V and 6 bases at J, with 18 bases between. Looked up from germline, CDR1 is LGHNA and CDR2 is YSLEER. This CDR3 reads CASSQDGGGATSEQYF. CDR3 nucleotide sequence: TGCGCCAGCAGCCAAGATGGCGGCGGGGCCACTTCCGAGCAGTACTTC.

This chain links TRBV7-9 with TRBJ2-7; perhaps D is TRBD1 or TRBD2 (5 bases each). The CDR3 is made up of 16 amino acids. Germline CDR1 and CDR2: SEHNR and FQNEAQ (reference sequence). Trimming removed 5 bases from V and 6 bases from J, with 23 bases in between. Here the CDR3 DNA reads TGTGCCAGCAGCCCCTCCCCGAGGGACGAAGGTCCCGAGCAGTACTTC. Amino acid sequence: CASSPSPRDEGPEQYF.

The rearrangement joins TRBV20-1 to TRBJ2-5, with 9 bases identical to TRBD2. CDR3 length equals 15 residues. The ends lost 3 bases at V and 4 bases at J; junction bases unmatched: 9. From germline, CDR1 is DFQATT and CDR2 SNEGSKA (reference sequence). In DNA, the CDR3 is TGCAGTGCTAGTACCCCCAGCGGGAGGAGAGAGACCCAGTACTTC. Its protein product is CSASTPSGRRETQYF.